The 21 T cell receptor beta chains in this list originate from one sample, sequenced in a study of T cells in Graves' hyperthyroidism and ophthalmopathy. Amplification of TCR beta CDR3 regions used RNA as the template. The HTBI primer set drove a first-round RT-PCR of the TCR CDR3. MiXCR was run by TCRdb on the multiplex PCR reads, yielding one entry per CDR3 protein. The sample has some 600,000 distinct CDR3 sequences; around 14% are singletons. Material for sequencing was blood. The source of these receptors is a woman between 25 and 40 years old with Graves' hyperthyroidism that later progressed to Graves' ophthalmopathy.

This clonotype was observed at least ten times. The genes are TRBV7-2 and TRBJ2-5; 10 nucleotides agree with TRBD2. The V gene's germline CDR1 is SGHTA and CDR2 FQGNSA. Trimming took 8 bases from V and 5 from J; bases not matched to a gene: 2. This CDR3 has 12 amino acids. The CDR3 sequence: CASGGLAETQYF. The CDR3 bases are TGTGCCAGCGGGGGACTAGCGGAGACCCAGTACTTC.

This clonotype was counted many times. The rearrangement links TRBV29-1 to TRBJ2-5; 16 positions agree with TRBD2. With 6 bases clipped from V and 0 bases from J, the junction kept 10 bases outside the gene matches. The CDR3 runs to 18 residues. Looked up from germline, CDR1 is SQVTM and CDR2 is ANQGSEA. The CDR3 DNA reads as TGCAGCGTAGAAATGAAGGGACTAGCGGGAGGGTACCAAGAGACCCAGTACTTC. Its translation: CSVEMKGLAGGYQETQYF.

This clonotype was counted between two and nine times. This sequence joins TRBV16 and TRBJ1-5; 7 bases align to TRBD1. The CDR3 has 17 residues. V lost 2 bases, J lost 0 bases, and 7 bases stayed unmatched. Germline CDR1 reads KGHSY; CDR2 reads FQNENV. CDR3 protein: CASSQGSGGYSNQPQHF. Written as DNA, the CDR3 is TGTGCCAGCAGCCAAGGATCAGGGGGTTATAGCAATCAGCCCCAGCATTTT.

This clonotype came up many times. V usage is TRBV7-9 and J usage is TRBJ1-4, with a weak D call TRBD1 (5 bases). Germline V gives CDR1 SEHNR, CDR2 FQNEAQ (reference sequence). The CDR3 length is 15 residues. V was cut by 4 bases and J by 8 bases, with 17 bases left in between. CDR3 DNA sequence: TGTGCCAGCAGCTCCTCAGGGTGGTTAGGGGAAAAACTGTTTTTT. Its translation is CASSSSGWLGEKLFF.

This clonotype was picked up a small number of times. This chain connects TRBV28 to TRBJ2-7; D unclear. There are 13 residues in the CDR3. CDR1 and CDR2 from the germline V gene are MDHEN and SYDVKM. V lost 6 bases, J lost 0 bases, and 9 bases lay in between. CDR3 region: CASRRKRSYEQYF. The CDR3 nucleotides are TGTGCCAGCAGACGTAAACGCTCCTACGAGCAGTACTTC. Using reference TRBV28 and TRBJ2-7 for the parts outside the CDR3, the full variable domain is DVKVTQSSRYLVKRTGEKVFLECVQDMDHENMFWYRQDPGLGLRLIYFSYDVKMKEKGDIPEGYSVSREKKERFSLILESASTNQTSMYLCASRRKRSYEQYFGPGTRLTVT.

Many counts were recorded for this clonotype. The chain is built from TRBV20-1 and TRBJ2-5; a weak D match, TRBD2 (6 bases). Germline lookup yields CDR1 DFQATT and CDR2 SNEGSKA (reference sequence). With 2 bases removed from V and 5 bases from J, the gap between germline ends came to 9 bases. CDR3 length equals 12 residues. CDR3 loop: CSARKGGETQYF. DNA for the CDR3: TGCAGTGCTAGAAAGGGAGGTGAGACCCAGTACTTC.

This chain links TRBV6-5 with TRBJ2-7, with a possible D match to TRBD1 (5 bases). CDR1 is MNHEY and CDR2 is SVGAGI in the germline V gene. CDR3 length: 14 amino acids. The V and J ends lost 0 bases and 6 bases respectively, with 12 bases between them. CDR3 nucleotide sequence: TGTGCCAGCAGTTACTCGATAGGGGTGCTCGAGCAGTACTTC. Residues: CASSYSIGVLEQYF.

This clonotype was counted ten times or more. The rearrangement links TRBV19 to TRBJ2-5; 10 nucleotides match TRBD2. With V trimmed by 8 bases and J by 2 bases, 8 bases remained unmatched. CDR3 length: 15 residues. The germline CDR1 and CDR2 sequences are LNHDA and SQIVND (reference sequence). This CDR3 reads CASGVAGGFQETQYF. In nucleotides, the CDR3 is TGTGCCAGTGGTGTAGCGGGAGGTTTTCAAGAGACCCAGTACTTC.

This clonotype was seen ten or more times. V usage is TRBV9 and J usage is TRBJ2-7; weak D call: TRBD2 (6 bases). The V and J ends lost 0 bases and 2 bases respectively, with 15 bases between them. The CDR3 runs to 16 residues. Germline V gene lookup returns CDR1 SGDLS and CDR2 YYNGEE. The CDR3 is CASSVGTLEGTYEQYF. CDR3 bases: TGTGCCAGCAGCGTAGGCACCTTGGAGGGCACCTACGAGCAGTACTTC.

This clonotype was detected ten times or more. The CDR3, as DNA: TGTGCCACCAACAACGAACCCCAGGGCTGGGATAATGAAAAACTGTTTTTT. This encodes CATNNEPQGWDNEKLFF. The genes are TRBV15 and TRBJ1-4; tentative D call: TRBD1 (5 bases). CDR1 is LNHNV and CDR2 is YYDKDF in the germline V gene (reference sequence). Trimming took 7 bases from V and 4 from J, leaving 22 bases between them. The CDR3 spans 17 residues. The full variable domain, completed using reference TRBV15 and TRBJ1-4, is DAMVIQNPRYQVTQFGKPVTLSCSQTLNHNVMYWYQQKSSQAPKLLFHYYDKDFNNEADTPDNFQSRRPNTSFCFLDIRSPGLGDTAMYLCATNNEPQGWDNEKLFFGSGTQLSVL.

This sequence joins TRBV18 and TRBJ1-5; D unclear. The V and J ends lost 1 base and 7 bases respectively, with 14 bases between them. The V gene's germline CDR1 is KGHSH and CDR2 LQKENI. This CDR3 region has 15 residues. CDR3 sequence: CASSPQGGREQPQHF. The CDR3 DNA follows: TGTGCCAGCTCACCACAAGGAGGGCGCGAACAGCCCCAGCATTTT. Full variable domain (remainder filled in from reference TRBV18 and TRBJ1-5): NAGVMQNPRHLVRRRGQEARLRCSPMKGHSHVYWYRQLPEEGLKFMVYLQKENIIDESGMPKERFSAEFPKEGPSILRIQQVVRGDSAAYFCASSPQGGREQPQHFGDGTRLSIL.

This clonotype was detected a few times. The gene calls are TRBV30 and TRBJ2-2; TRBD2 matches at 11 bases. J lost 6 bases, V lost 5 bases, and 11 bases had no gene match. The germline gives CDR1 GTSNPN, CDR2 SVGIG (reference sequence). This CDR3 contains 16 residues. The CDR3 DNA sequence: TGTGCCTGGGGCCCTCTTAGCGGGAGGGTGGCCGGGGAGCTGTTTTTT. As protein: CAWGPLSGRVAGELFF.

This clonotype was observed many times. This rearrangement joins TRBV28 to TRBJ2-5; the D gene is possibly TRBD2 (7 bases). Germline V CDR1 and CDR2: MDHEN, SYDVKM. This CDR3 is 15 amino acids long. V gave up 3 bases and J gave up 5 bases, with 16 bases separating them. The CDR3 spells CASSLRGLGSETQYF. The CDR3 nucleotides read TGTGCCAGCAGTTTGCGGGGGCTCGGGTCGGAGACCCAGTACTTC.

V usage is TRBV5-1 and J usage is TRBJ2-3; 14 bases align to TRBD2. The CDR3 runs 19 residues. V was clipped by 0 bases and J by 3 bases; unmatched bases: 9. Germline V CDR1 and CDR2: SGHRS, YFSETQ. CDR3 residues: CASSLGTGTSGSGTDTQYF. The CDR3 nucleotides are TGCGCCAGCAGCTTGGGGACCGGGACTAGCGGGAGTGGGACAGATACGCAGTATTTT.

The V call is TRBV7-8, the J call TRBJ2-5, with D possibly being TRBD1 (6 bases). The ends were cut back, 2 bases at V and 5 bases at J, with 12 bases in the middle. Germline V CDR1 and CDR2: SGHVS, FQNEAQ. There are 14 residues in the CDR3. The CDR3 DNA follows: TGTGCCAGCAGCTTAATGGGTAGGGGGGAGACCCAGTACTTC. Its translation: CASSLMGRGETQYF.

This sequence joins TRBV6-1 and TRBJ1-6; D is ambiguous. The CDR3 runs 13 residues. Germline V CDR1 and CDR2: MNHNS, SASEGT. V lost 1 base and J 8 bases, leaving 6 bases between the germline ends. The CDR3 DNA reads TGTGCCAGCAGTGAAGGGCAGGATTCACCCCTCCACTTT. Protein sequence: CASSEGQDSPLHF.

Ten or more counts support this clonotype. The chain joins TRBV7-2 to TRBJ2-2; D is perhaps TRBD1 (6 bases). The ends were cut back, 5 bases at V and 2 bases at J, with 12 bases in the middle. There are 15 residues in the CDR3. The germline CDR1 and CDR2 sequences are SGHTA and FQGNSA. Written as DNA, the CDR3 is TGTGCCAGCAGCCGAACAGGGCATAACACCGGGGAGCTGTTTTTT. This gives the protein CASSRTGHNTGELFF.

This clonotype was detected ten times or more. The chain carries TRBV6-1 and TRBJ1-5; D might be TRBD1 (6 bases). Between the trimmed V and J ends, which lost 3 bases and 6 bases, there was a span of 15 bases. Germline assignment: CDR1 MNHNS and CDR2 SASEGT. The CDR3 has 15 amino acids. The DNA for the CDR3 is TGTGCCAGCAGTGATTTACAGGGTAAGGGTCAGCCCCAGCATTTT. Residues: CASSDLQGKGQPQHF.

This clonotype was counted at least ten times. The chain couples TRBV20-1 to TRBJ2-1, with D perhaps assigned TRBD1 or TRBD2 (5 bases each). V lost 0 bases to trimming and J lost 10 bases, with 19 bases between them. The CDR3 spans 15 residues. Germline V gives CDR1 DFQATT, CDR2 SNEGSKA (reference sequence). The CDR3 here is CSARDGRVRGREQFF. CDR3 sequence (DNA): TGCAGTGCTAGAGATGGAAGAGTGAGGGGTCGAGAGCAGTTCTTC.

This clonotype was observed a few times. This chain connects TRBV24-1 to TRBJ2-1; the match to TRBD2 covers 11 bases. The CDR3 extends over 17 amino acids. Trimming took 2 bases from V and 0 from J; bases not matched to a gene: 2. In germline, CDR1 is KGHDR, CDR2 SFDVKD. The CDR3 spells CATSDSGTSGSYNEQFF. The DNA for the CDR3 is TGTGCCACCAGTGATTCCGGGACTAGCGGCTCCTACAATGAGCAGTTCTTC.

The V call is TRBV4-1, the J call TRBJ2-7; 10 nucleotides match TRBD2. The CDR3 consists of 17 residues. The germline V gene encodes CDR1 MGHRA and CDR2 YSYEKL. Losses at the gene ends were 0 bases for V and 4 bases for J; bases not matched to a gene: 9. The CDR3 nucleotides are TGCGCCAGCAGCCAAGAGGTTCAGGCTAGCGGGAGTTACGAGCAGTACTTC. It translates to CASSQEVQASGSYEQYF.